The 30 T cell receptor beta chains below all came from one sample that was sequenced in a study of blood T cell repertoires in COVID-19. Using immunoSEQ multiplex PCR, the repertoire was profiled, and TCRdb retains in-frame clones only, with some absent. Of about 110,000 clones listed, around 82% are singletons. Input material: peripheral blood. Receptors were obtained from a woman between 50 and 59 years old with acute or convalescent COVID-19.

The genes are TRBV5-1 and TRBJ1-1; tentatively, D is TRBD1 (5 bases). The CDR3 is 13 amino acids. Trimming removed 0 bases from V and 4 bases from J, with 7 bases in between. Germline V gene data show CDR1 as SGHRS and CDR2 as YFSETQ. The CDR3 DNA reads TGCGCCAGCAGCTTGGGACAGACCACTGAAGCTTTCTTT. This encodes CASSLGQTTEAFF.

This clone was observed a handful of times. The chain uses TRBV6-5 and TRBJ1-4, with D perhaps matching TRBD1 (6 bases). The CDR3 extends over 14 amino acids. The ends were cut back, 5 bases at V and 5 bases at J, with 12 bases in the middle. Germline assignment: CDR1 MNHEY and CDR2 SVGAGI. The CDR3 spells CASSQQGLNEKLFF. CDR3 nucleotide sequence: TGTGCCAGCAGTCAACAGGGACTAAATGAAAAACTGTTTTTT.

This clone was counted once. The chain uses TRBV19 and TRBJ1-6; D perhaps matches TRBD1 (5 bases). CDR3 size: 12 residues. V lost 7 bases and J 10 bases, leaving 11 bases between the germline ends. CDR1 and CDR2 from the germline V gene are LNHDA and SQIVND (reference sequence). CDR3 residues: CASNQGQSPLHF. DNA of the CDR3: TGTGCCAGTAATCAGGGTCAATCACCCCTCCACTTT.

The chain has TRBV3-1 (or the pseudogene TRBV3-2) and TRBJ2-1; 8 bases map to TRBD1. V gave up 1 base and J gave up 8 bases; unmatched junction bases: 4. The length of the CDR3 is 14 residues. Germline V gives CDR1 LGHDT, CDR2 YNNKEL (reference sequence). The CDR3 DNA follows: TGTGCCAGCAGCCAAGTACAGGGGGTCCATGAGCAGTTCTTC. Amino acids: CASSQVQGVHEQFF.

This clone turned up a few times. This rearrangement joins TRBV9 to TRBJ1-6, with D maybe TRBD1 (6 bases). Germline V gene data show CDR1 as SGDLS and CDR2 as YYNGEE. CDR3 length: 15 amino acids. The V end was cut by 4 bases, the J end by 7 bases, with 15 bases between. The CDR3 sequence: CASSLTGTGNSPLHF. CDR3 sequence (DNA): TGTGCCAGCAGCCTAACCGGCACAGGGAATTCACCCCTCCACTTT.

DNA for the CDR3: TGTGCCAGCAGCTCTAATCAGGGGTCGGGTTCTAATGAAAAACTGTTTTTT. Its translation: CASSSNQGSGSNEKLFF. The gene calls are TRBV5-4 and TRBJ1-4; tentatively, D is TRBD1 (6 bases). The V and J ends lost 3 bases and 3 bases respectively, with 18 bases between them. The CDR3 sequence is 17 residues long. CDR1 and CDR2 (germline): SGHNT, YYREEE (reference sequence).

CDR3 in DNA: TGTGCCAGCAAAAGGTTGGGGGGTCCAACAGATACGCAGTATTTT. It is translated as CASKRLGGPTDTQYF. The rearrangement links TRBV3-1 (or the pseudogene TRBV3-2) to TRBJ2-3; D perhaps matches TRBD2 (6 bases). The V end was cut by 7 bases, the J end by 3 bases, with 17 bases between. CDR1 LGHDT and CDR2 YNNKEL come from the germline V gene (reference sequence). This CDR3 has 15 amino acids.

This rearrangement joins TRBV3-1 (or the pseudogene TRBV3-2) to TRBJ1-1; D gene ambiguous. This CDR3 has 13 amino acids. Trimming took 4 bases from V and 6 from J, leaving 12 bases between them. Germline values: CDR1 LGHDT, CDR2 YNNKEL (reference sequence). CDR3 coding DNA: TGTGCCAGCAGCCCGAGGTATGTGTCTGAAGCTTTCTTT. Encoded protein: CASSPRYVSEAFF.

Notes on this clone: The conserved final phenylalanine or tryptophan is absent from the CDR3, which likely points to a read error. V gene TRBV5-1 combines with J gene TRBJ2-7; 9 bases are shared with TRBD2. CDR3 length: 15 amino acids. With 3 bases clipped from V and 6 bases from J, the junction kept 10 bases outside the gene matches. The germline gives CDR1 SGHRS, CDR2 YFSETQ. For the CDR3, the DNA is TGCGCCAGCAGCTCAGGAGGACTAGCGCCTGGCGAGCAGTACCTC. The encoded protein is CASSSGGLAPGEQYL.

The rearrangement joins TRBV7-2 to TRBJ1-1; D might be TRBD1 (5 bases). Germline loops: CDR1 SGHTA, CDR2 FQGNSA. CDR3 length: 14 amino acids. The V end was cut by 5 bases, the J end by 5 bases, with 15 bases between. CDR3 DNA sequence: TGTGCCAGCAGCCCAGGGCCAGGGATAACTGAAGCTTTCTTT. Amino acids: CASSPGPGITEAFF.

The chain combines TRBV18 with TRBJ1-5; D uncertain. The CDR3 runs to 13 residues. Germline values: CDR1 KGHSH, CDR2 LQKENI. Trimming stripped 3 bases from V and 2 bases from J, with 5 bases between. As DNA, the CDR3 is TGTGCCAGCTCACCCTACGGCAATCAGCCCCAGCATTTT. Its translation: CASSPYGNQPQHF.

The chain links TRBV18 to TRBJ2-6; the D gene is possibly TRBD2 (6 bases). There are 16 residues in the CDR3. From germline, CDR1 is KGHSH and CDR2 LQKENI. Trimming shortened V by 4 bases and J by 2 bases, and 12 bases separated the two germline ends. The CDR3 sequence: CASSRTGVAGANVLTF. DNA of the CDR3: TGTGCCAGCTCACGAACGGGAGTCGCTGGGGCCAACGTCCTGACTTTC.

CDR3 sequence: CASSPGLNREKLFF. The CDR3 nucleotides read TGTGCCAGCAGCCCAGGATTGAATCGGGAAAAACTGTTTTTT. The chain uses TRBV9 and TRBJ1-4; D is unclear. Looked up from germline, CDR1 is SGDLS and CDR2 is YYNGEE. The V end was cut by 4 bases, the J end by 8 bases, with 15 bases between. This CDR3 spans 14 amino acids.

The chain uses TRBV5-1 and TRBJ2-2; 11 bases align to TRBD2. From germline, CDR1 is SGHRS and CDR2 YFSETQ. Unmatched junction bases numbered 8, after V lost 5 bases and J lost 5 bases. The CDR3 is made up of 16 amino acids. DNA of the CDR3: TGCGCCAGCAGGGATCCGGGACTAGCGGAGACCGGGGAGCTGTTTTTT. This codes for CASRDPGLAETGELFF.

The chain is built from TRBV6-6 and TRBJ1-4, with D possibly TRBD1 on 6 matching bases. Germline assignment: CDR1 MNHNY and CDR2 SVGAGI (reference sequence). The CDR3 totals 14 residues. V shed 2 bases and J shed 6 bases, with 10 bases lying between them. The DNA for the CDR3 is TGTGCCAGCAGTTACAGGGGGGGGGATGAAAAACTGTTTTTT. Protein product: CASSYRGGDEKLFF.

The chain combines TRBV5-1 with TRBJ1-4; the D gene is possibly TRBD1 (5 bases). The germline V gene encodes CDR1 SGHRS and CDR2 YFSETQ. The V end was cut by 0 bases, the J end by 0 bases, with 9 bases between. This CDR3 has 16 residues. The CDR3 sequence: CASSLVSGATNEKLFF. Written as DNA, the CDR3 is TGCGCCAGCAGCTTGGTTTCGGGGGCAACTAATGAAAAACTGTTTTTT.

V and J are TRBV12-5 and TRBJ2-2, with 7 bases aligning to TRBD1. The trim removed 3 bases at V and 6 bases at J, leaving 1 base unmatched. The V gene's germline CDR1 is LGHNT and CDR2 FRNRAP. The CDR3 totals 13 residues. The CDR3, as DNA: TGTGCTAGTGGTTTACAGGGGCCCGGGGAGCTGTTTTTT. Translating it yields CASGLQGPGELFF.

The V call is TRBV2, the J call TRBJ1-6; perhaps TRBD1 as D (5 bases). The CDR3 loop spans 15 amino acids. CDR1 and CDR2 (germline): SNHLY, FYNNEI. With 4 bases removed from V and 5 bases from J, the gap between germline ends came to 12 bases. The CDR3 DNA sequence: TGTGCCAGCAGTGGAGACAGACCCAATAATTCACCCCTCCACTTT. Translation gives CASSGDRPNNSPLHF.

The rearrangement joins TRBV6-4 to TRBJ1-6; 8 bases are shared with TRBD1. CDR3 size: 18 residues. Germline CDR1 is MRHNA and CDR2 is SNTAGT. The ends lost 2 bases at V and 0 bases at J; junction bases unmatched: 6. The CDR3 coding sequence is TGTGCCAGCAGTGACGCGGGACAGGTTAGCTCCTATAATTCACCCCTCCACTTT. It is translated as CASSDAGQVSSYNSPLHF.

The CDR3 sequence: CASSVLLPNRGLNTEAFF. The CDR3 nucleotides are TGTGCCAGCAGCGTTTTACTCCCCAACAGGGGCTTGAACACTGAAGCTTTCTTT. This chain links TRBV9 with TRBJ1-1, with 7 bases fitting TRBD1. Per the germline V gene, CDR1 is SGDLS and CDR2 is YYNGEE. There are 18 residues in the CDR3. The junction had 13 bases not matched to a gene; V was cut back by 2 bases and J by 0 bases.

The chain joins TRBV28 to TRBJ1-2; D gene uncertain. This CDR3 has 11 residues. Trimming took off 5 bases at V and 4 bases at J, with 5 bases between the two ends. Germline V gives CDR1 MDHEN, CDR2 SYDVKM. CDR3 sequence (DNA): TGTGCCAGCAGTCCCAGCTATGGCTACACCTTC. Its protein product is CASSPSYGYTF.

This sequence joins TRBV5-4 and TRBJ2-2, with D perhaps TRBD1 (5 bases). Germline values: CDR1 SGHNT, CDR2 YYREEE (reference sequence). The length of the CDR3 is 15 residues. The V end lost 3 bases, the J end lost 12 bases, and 21 bases lay between the germline ends. CDR3 DNA sequence: TGTGCCAGCAGCTCTGGGGCCCCTGGAAGCTATCAGCTGTTTTTT. Its translation is CASSSGAPGSYQLFF.

The CDR3 DNA sequence: TGTGCCAGCAGCCAGGGGCGGGGGGGAGGCACAGATACGCAGTATTTT. It is translated as CASSQGRGGGTDTQYF. The chain employs TRBV5-8 and TRBJ2-3, with 9 bases that match TRBD2. Germline assignment: CDR1 SGHTS and CDR2 YDEGEE. Trimming at V came to 4 bases and at J to 1 base, leaving 7 bases not matched to a gene. This CDR3 is built from 16 residues.

The chain links TRBV6-5 to TRBJ2-6; D possibly corresponds to TRBD2 (5 bases). This CDR3 is 15 amino acids long. Trimming cost V 7 bases and J 0 bases, with 10 bases left between them. Per germline, CDR1 MNHEY and CDR2 SVGAGI. CDR3 protein: CASKGDHSGANVLTF. CDR3 nucleotide sequence: TGTGCCAGCAAGGGAGATCACTCTGGGGCCAACGTCCTGACTTTC.

This chain links TRBV5-1 with TRBJ1-1, with D perhaps TRBD1 (6 bases). V lost 2 bases and J 1 base, leaving 12 bases between the germline ends. Looked up from germline, CDR1 is SGHRS and CDR2 is YFSETQ. This CDR3 is built from 15 residues. The CDR3 sequence is CASSFPDRPNTEAFF. The CDR3 DNA reads as TGCGCCAGCAGCTTCCCGGACAGACCGAACACTGAAGCTTTCTTT. The variable domain in full, with the rest retrieved from reference TRBV5-1 and TRBJ1-1, is KAGVTQTPRYLIKTRGQQVTLSCSPISGHRSVSWYQQTPGQGLQFLFEYFSETQRNKGNFPGRFSGRQFSNSRSEMNVSTLELGDSALYLCASSFPDRPNTEAFFGQGTRLTVV.

V usage is TRBV19 and J usage is TRBJ1-2; D is unclear. CDR3 size: 13 residues. CDR1 and CDR2 from the germline V gene are LNHDA and SQIVND (reference sequence). The V end was cut by 2 bases, the J end by 4 bases, with 8 bases between. The CDR3 region has the DNA TGTGCCAGTAGTATACCGGGGTCCTATGGCTACACCTTC. Its protein is CASSIPGSYGYTF. Supplemented by reference TRBV19 and TRBJ1-2, the full variable domain reads DGGITQSPKYLFRKEGQNVTLSCEQNLNHDAMYWYRQDPGQGLRLIYYSQIVNDFQKGDIAEGYSVSREKKESFPLTVTSAQKNPTAFYLCASSIPGSYGYTFGSGTRLTVV.

The genes are TRBV19 and TRBJ1-2; D is perhaps TRBD1 (5 bases). V lost 5 bases and J 2 bases, leaving 18 bases between the germline ends. The germline gives CDR1 LNHDA, CDR2 SQIVND (reference sequence). This CDR3 contains 16 residues. CDR3 in amino acids: CASSPRRGLMNYGYTF. The CDR3 DNA is TGTGCCAGTAGTCCCCGGCGGGGACTGATGAACTATGGCTACACCTTC.

The CDR3 DNA sequence: TGCAGTGTCTCCAGAGGGACCCAGTACTTC. Translation: CSVSRGTQYF. The rearrangement uses TRBV20-1 and TRBJ2-5, with D uncertain. V gave up 7 bases and J gave up 7 bases, with 10 bases separating them. There are 10 residues in the CDR3. Germline CDR1 and CDR2: DFQATT and SNEGSKA (reference sequence).

The chain is built from TRBV9 and TRBJ1-2; D remains ambiguous. In germline, CDR1 is SGDLS, CDR2 YYNGEE. V dropped 3 bases and J dropped 3 bases, with 6 bases sitting between them. The length of the CDR3 is 12 residues. The CDR3 loop is CASSALYYGYTF. The CDR3 DNA reads as TGTGCCAGCAGCGCCCTCTACTATGGCTACACCTTC.

This sequence joins TRBV9 and TRBJ1-4, with a possible D match to TRBD1 (6 bases). The CDR3 consists of 19 residues. V was shortened by 0 bases and J by 2 bases, with 20 bases between the two germline ends. Germline V lookup: CDR1 SGDLS, CDR2 YYNGEE. The CDR3 DNA follows: TGTGCCAGCAGCGTAGGAATAGGGGGATCCGACGCGACTAATGAAAAACTGTTTTTT. It is translated as CASSVGIGGSDATNEKLFF.